The 26 T cell receptor beta chains given below trace back to one sample, sequenced in a study of blood T cell repertoires in COVID-19. Repertoires were generated with immunoSEQ multiplex PCR, while TCRdb's copy carries only in-frame clones and drops some. The top ten hold approximately 1.1% of the sample, which has around 200,000 clones, about nine tenths seen once. The sequencing input was peripheral blood. The receptors originated from a man between 25 and 39 years old with acute or convalescent COVID-19.

The gene calls are TRBV7-5 and TRBJ1-5. TRBV7-5 is a documented pseudogene. The CDR3 covers 13 residues. This chain's CDR3 is CARSLVLRQPQHF. The CDR3 DNA reads TGTGCCAGAAGCTTAGTATTGAGGCAGCCCCAGCATTTT.

This chain links TRBV24-1 with TRBJ2-3, with TRBD2 matching over 7 bases. This CDR3 spans 16 amino acids. Germline lookup yields CDR1 KGHDR and CDR2 SFDVKD. J gave up 0 bases and V 0 bases, and 2 bases lay outside the gene matches. The CDR3 loop reads CATSDLGGGSTDTQYF. The DNA for the CDR3 is TGTGCCACCAGTGATTTGGGGGGGGGAAGCACAGATACGCAGTATTTT.

The chain uses TRBV7-9 and TRBJ2-1, with 13 bases identical to TRBD2. Germline V gives CDR1 SEHNR, CDR2 FQNEAQ (reference sequence). V trimming: 5 bases; J trimming: 6 bases; junction bases outside the gene matches: 7. The CDR3 is 16 residues long. CDR3 sequence (DNA): TGTGCCAGCAGCGGTAGACTAGCGGGGGGTATCAATGAGCAGTTCTTC. Residues: CASSGRLAGGINEQFF. Based on the CDR3 plus reference TRBV7-9 and TRBJ2-1, the full variable domain is DTGVSQNPRHKITKRGQNVTFRCDPISEHNRLYWYRQTLGQGPEFLTYFQNEAQLEKSRLLSDRFSAERPKGSFSTLEIQRTEQGDSAMYLCASSGRLAGGINEQFFGPGTRLTVL.

The chain combines TRBV5-1 with TRBJ2-3, with 10 bases aligning to TRBD2. This CDR3 has 17 amino acids. The V segment lost 0 bases and the J segment 4 bases; nucleotides outside the gene matches: 8. Germline values: CDR1 SGHRS, CDR2 YFSETQ. CDR3 region: CASSLAATSGTPDTQYF. Written as DNA, the CDR3 is TGCGCCAGCAGCTTGGCCGCAACTAGCGGGACGCCAGATACGCAGTATTTT.

This clone was recorded a few times. V and J are TRBV10-1 and TRBJ1-1, with D possibly TRBD1 on 6 matching bases. The CDR3 consists of 15 residues. Germline CDR1 WNHNN, CDR2 SYGVQD (reference sequence). The V end lost 5 bases, the J end lost 0 bases, and 13 bases lay between the germline ends. The CDR3 spells CASSKAGTMNTEAFF. The CDR3 DNA reads as TGCGCCAGCAGTAAAGCAGGGACAATGAACACTGAAGCTTTCTTT.

This rearrangement joins TRBV28 to TRBJ2-7, with 7 bases matching TRBD1. This CDR3 contains 14 residues. The germline V gene has CDR1 MDHEN and CDR2 SYDVKM. Trimming took 0 bases from V and 7 from J; bases not matched to a gene: 6. DNA of the CDR3: TGTGCCAGCAGTTTATGGGGACAGTTGGGTGAGCAGTACTTC. Translation: CASSLWGQLGEQYF.

The rearrangement uses TRBV2 and TRBJ2-7, with D possibly matching TRBD1 (7 bases). The CDR3 covers 13 residues. The germline V and J ends were trimmed by 11 bases and 4 bases, with 18 bases remaining between them. From germline, CDR1 is SNHLY and CDR2 FYNNEI. For the CDR3, the DNA is TGTGCCGGGAAGACAGGGAGGCGTTACGAGCAGTACTTC. Its protein product is CAGKTGRRYEQYF.

The V call is TRBV9, the J call TRBJ1-5; tentative D call: TRBD1 (5 bases). Germline V lookup: CDR1 SGDLS, CDR2 YYNGEE. The CDR3 spans 15 residues. V was pared by 1 base and J by 5 bases, with 13 bases between. CDR3 DNA: TGTGCCAGCAGCGTAAGCGGGACCATGGATCAGCCCCAGCATTTT. This encodes CASSVSGTMDQPQHF.

For the CDR3, the DNA is TGTGCCAGTAGTACAGGACTAGACTCCTACAATGAGCAGTTCTTC. Its protein product is CASSTGLDSYNEQFF. The chain combines TRBV19 with TRBJ2-1; 7 nucleotides line up with TRBD2. The CDR3 loop spans 15 amino acids. The germline V gene encodes CDR1 LNHDA and CDR2 SQIVND (reference sequence). The ends lost 4 bases at V and 0 bases at J; junction bases unmatched: 3. The whole variable domain, remainder taken from reference TRBV19 and TRBJ2-1, is DGGITQSPKYLFRKEGQNVTLSCEQNLNHDAMYWYRQDPGQGLRLIYYSQIVNDFQKGDIAEGYSVSREKKESFPLTVTSAQKNPTAFYLCASSTGLDSYNEQFFGPGTRLTVL.

The chain recombines TRBV2 with TRBJ2-7; TRBD1 agrees at 11 bases. CDR1 is SNHLY, CDR2 FYNNEI, per germline. The trim removed 3 bases at V and 3 bases at J, leaving 10 bases unmatched. The CDR3 loop spans 17 amino acids. CDR3 in amino acids: CASSDNPRTGGDYEQYF. Here the CDR3 DNA reads TGTGCCAGCAGTGATAACCCCCGGACAGGGGGCGACTACGAGCAGTACTTC.

V is TRBV30 and J is TRBJ2-4; the match to TRBD1 covers 7 bases. The CDR3 loop spans 17 amino acids. Germline CDR1 reads GTSNPN; CDR2 reads SVGIG (reference sequence). V was clipped by 2 bases and J by 3 bases; unmatched bases: 13. CDR3: CAWSMRRDSKLKNIQYF. Written as DNA, the CDR3 is TGTGCCTGGAGTATGCGTAGGGACAGCAAACTCAAAAACATTCAGTACTTC.

The chain is built from TRBV6-5 and TRBJ2-3; 11 nucleotides agree with TRBD2. CDR1 MNHEY and CDR2 SVGAGI come from the germline V gene. Trimming at V came to 6 bases and at J to 5 bases, leaving 7 bases not matched to a gene. The CDR3 covers 15 residues. In DNA form, the CDR3 reads TGTGCCAGCAGAGACAAAGGACTAGCGGGAGATACGCAGTATTTT. Translated: CASRDKGLAGDTQYF.

This sequence joins TRBV19 and TRBJ1-2, with D unclear. The germline CDR1 and CDR2 sequences are LNHDA and SQIVND (reference sequence). This CDR3 has 12 amino acids. V gave up 5 bases and J gave up 2 bases, with 6 bases separating them. CDR3 DNA sequence: TGTGCCAGTAGTGTACAGAACTATGGCTACACCTTC. The encoded protein is CASSVQNYGYTF.

The chain has TRBV30 and TRBJ1-4; TRBD1 matches 9 bases. This CDR3 is 14 amino acids long. With 3 bases clipped from V and 4 bases from J, the junction kept 3 bases outside the gene matches. The germline V gene has CDR1 GTSNPN and CDR2 SVGIG (reference sequence). This chain's CDR3 is CAWRKTGGNEKLFF. CDR3 nucleotide sequence: TGTGCCTGGAGGAAGACAGGGGGTAATGAAAAACTGTTTTTT.

The chain has TRBV10-3 and TRBJ1-1; 7 bases map to TRBD1. Trimming took 10 bases from V and 3 from J; bases not matched to a gene: 11. The CDR3 loop spans 14 amino acids. Per germline, CDR1 ENHRY and CDR2 SYGVKD. Here the CDR3 reads CATATTGSDTEAFF. In DNA, the CDR3 is TGTGCCACCGCCACGACAGGGTCGGACACTGAAGCTTTCTTT.

The chain recombines TRBV7-8 with TRBJ1-6; 9 bases are a match to TRBD1. With V trimmed by 0 bases and J by 6 bases, 6 bases remained unmatched. Germline-derived CDR1 and CDR2 are SGHVS and FQNEAQ. This CDR3 region has 17 residues. CDR3 coding DNA: TGTGCCAGCAGCTTAGCCGTTGGACAGGGGAGTAATTCACCCCTCCACTTT. This sequence encodes CASSLAVGQGSNSPLHF.

The chain employs TRBV19 and TRBJ1-3; no clear D gene. V was pared by 5 bases and J by 2 bases, with 10 bases between. CDR3 length equals 14 residues. Germline V gene data show CDR1 as LNHDA and CDR2 as SQIVND (reference sequence). This CDR3 reads CASSLGVPGNTIYF. CDR3 DNA sequence: TGTGCCAGTAGTCTCGGGGTACCTGGAAACACCATATATTTT.

The chain has TRBV29-1 and TRBJ2-1, with 8 bases identical to TRBD2. The length of the CDR3 is 14 residues. V lost 6 bases, J lost 5 bases, and 9 bases stayed unmatched. Germline CDR1 is SQVTM and CDR2 is ANQGSEA. The CDR3 sequence: CSVGGAGTNNEQFF. The CDR3 DNA sequence: TGCAGCGTCGGGGGGGCAGGGACTAACAATGAGCAGTTCTTC.

The sample holds a few counts of this clone. The identical CDR3 is also encoded by other nucleotide sequences in the sample. V gene TRBV28 combines with J gene TRBJ1-5; D unclear. The CDR3 covers 16 residues. V was shortened by 2 bases and J by 2 bases, with 13 bases between the two germline ends. In germline, CDR1 is MDHEN, CDR2 SYDVKM. The CDR3 bases are TGTGCCAGCAGTTTAAGAAGGACTAAGGGCAATCAGCCCCAGCATTTT. Its protein product is CASSLRRTKGNQPQHF.

V usage is TRBV5-6 and J usage is TRBJ1-2, with D perhaps matching TRBD1 (6 bases). Per the germline V gene, CDR1 is SGHDT and CDR2 is YYEEEE. This CDR3 region has 19 residues. The V end lost 2 bases, the J end lost 0 bases, and 23 bases lay between the germline ends. The CDR3 region has the DNA TGTGCCAGCAGCTTCCTTGGGAGCGCTGGGGGCGCGGCTAACTATGGCTACACCTTC. This encodes CASSFLGSAGGAANYGYTF.

The chain recombines TRBV4-1 with TRBJ2-7, with 9 positions matching TRBD2. V lost 1 base and J lost 0; bases outside the gene matches: 1. The V gene's germline CDR1 is MGHRA and CDR2 YSYEKL. There are 15 residues in the CDR3. In nucleotides, the CDR3 is TGCGCCAGCAGCCAAGGGACTAGCGACTCCTACGAGCAGTACTTC. Translation gives CASSQGTSDSYEQYF.

This chain connects TRBV20-1 to TRBJ1-1; no definite D call. The CDR3 contains 11 residues. Germline V CDR1 and CDR2: DFQATT, SNEGSKA (reference sequence). Trimming removed 6 bases at V and 5 bases at J, with 10 bases between. Written as DNA, the CDR3 is TGCAGTGCCGAGAGAGGGACTGAAGCTTTCTTT. Its translation: CSAERGTEAFF.

V is TRBV19 and J is TRBJ2-5; a possible D gene is TRBD1 (5 bases). Trimming removed 7 bases at V and 4 bases at J, with 16 bases between. CDR3 length: 14 residues. Germline loops: CDR1 LNHDA, CDR2 SQIVND (reference sequence). The CDR3 nucleotides are TGTGCCAGTACAAAGGACAAATGGAGAGAGACCCAGTACTTC. It specifies CASTKDKWRETQYF.

The chain has TRBV7-2 and TRBJ2-7; tentatively, D is TRBD1 (5 bases). CDR1 is SGHTA, CDR2 FQGNSA, per germline. The CDR3 length is 15 residues. Trimming pared 1 base from V and 7 bases from J, leaving 17 bases between. Here the CDR3 reads CASSLGSTGILEQYF. The CDR3 coding sequence is TGTGCCAGCAGCTTAGGGTCTACAGGTATACTTGAGCAGTACTTC.

The CDR3 nucleotides read TGTGCCAGTAGTGGGCAGGGGGCACCCAATCAGCCCCAGCATTTT. Its translation is CASSGQGAPNQPQHF. The gene calls are TRBV19 and TRBJ1-5; 8 nucleotides line up with TRBD1. This CDR3 has 15 residues. Germline V CDR1 and CDR2: LNHDA, SQIVND (reference sequence). V shed 5 bases and J 3 bases; nucleotides not matched to a gene: 6.

This clone was detected a few times. The rearrangement uses TRBV2 and TRBJ1-2, with unresolved D. Germline CDR1 SNHLY, CDR2 FYNNEI. Trimming left V 0 bases short and J 4 bases short, with 9 bases between. The length of the CDR3 is 14 residues. For the CDR3, the DNA is TGTGCCAGCAGTGAAGCTTACAGATCCTATGGCTACACCTTC. Translation: CASSEAYRSYGYTF.